This is a list of T cell receptor beta chains from one sample in a study of persistence of HIV-infected CD4 T cells. These receptors' antigens are unknown. This table comes from immunoSEQ multiplex PCR, and its TCRdb copy is limited to in-frame clones, with some not included. The sample contains more than 30,000 clones, over 80% of which appear only once. The source material was CD4+ T cells sorted from PBMCs after approximately 18-hour stimulation, sampled from a patient who received antiretroviral therapy. All receptors come from an adult man with HIV who was CMV-seropositive. Each CDR3 is given with its conserved first and last residue. The D gene is left open where the match is weak. The listing skips clone size in some rows; elsewhere it reads once, few, many or a size class.

CDR3 DNA: TGTGCCAGCAGCCAAGATTCAAGGGGGAGATTGTGGGACACTGAAGCTTTCTTT
CDR3 protein: CASSQDSRGRLWDTEAFF
clone size: .
J gene: TRBJ1-1
V gene: TRBV14
D gene: .

CDR3 DNA: TGTGCCAGCTCCGGGCAGTATAGCAATCAGCCCCAGCATTTT
CDR3 protein: CASSGQYSNQPQHF
clone size: few
J gene: TRBJ1-5
V gene: TRBV18
D gene: .

CDR3 DNA: TGTGCCAGCTCCCGGGACAGGGTAAATGAGCAGTTCTTC
CDR3 protein: CASSRDRVNEQFF
clone size: once
J gene: TRBJ2-1
V gene: TRBV2
D gene: TRBD1

CDR3 DNA: TGTGCCTGGAGTGACCTAGCGGTTGGGGATACGCAGTATTTT
CDR3 protein: CAWSDLAVGDTQYF
clone size: .
J gene: TRBJ2-3
V gene: TRBV30
D gene: TRBD2

CDR3 DNA: TGCGCCAGCAGCTCACGACAGGGAGCTAACTATGGCTACACCTTC
CDR3 protein: CASSSRQGANYGYTF
clone size: few
J gene: TRBJ1-2
V gene: TRBV5-1
D gene: TRBD1

CDR3 DNA: TGTGCCAGCAGCCCATTTGGCGATCAATCAGGGAAGAACACCGGGGAGCTGTTTTTT
CDR3 protein: CASSPFGDQSGKNTGELFF
clone size: .
J gene: TRBJ2-2
V gene: TRBV11-3
D gene: .

CDR3 DNA: TGTGCCAGTAGTACCCGGACATCGGAAGACACCATATATTTT
CDR3 protein: CASSTRTSEDTIYF
clone size: few
J gene: TRBJ1-3
V gene: TRBV19
D gene: .

CDR3 DNA: TGTGCCAGCAGCCAAGGACAGGGACCCTACGAGCAGTACTTC
CDR3 protein: CASSQGQGPYEQYF
clone size: .
J gene: TRBJ2-7
V gene: TRBV14
D gene: TRBD1

CDR3 DNA: TGTGCCAGCAGTTCGAGGGTAGGAGTTAACTATGGCTACACCTTC
CDR3 protein: CASSSRVGVNYGYTF
clone size: .
J gene: TRBJ1-2
V gene: TRBV28
D gene: .

CDR3 DNA: TGCGCCAGCAGCCCGGGGGCGCTGGGTGAAAAACTGTTTTTT
CDR3 protein: CASSPGALGEKLFF
clone size: .
J gene: TRBJ1-4
V gene: TRBV5-1
D gene: .

CDR3 DNA: TGTGCCAGCAGCCAAAGACGGGGGTGGAACACTGAAGCTTTCTTT
CDR3 protein: CASSQRRGWNTEAFF
clone size: .
J gene: TRBJ1-1
V gene: TRBV3-1/TRBV3-2
D gene: .

CDR3 DNA: TGTGCCAGCAGCCCGGACAGGATGGTCACCGGGGAGCTGTTTTTT
CDR3 protein: CASSPDRMVTGELFF
clone size: .
J gene: TRBJ2-2
V gene: TRBV7-8
D gene: TRBD1

CDR3 DNA: TGTGCCATCAGTGAGTCGGAGAGGAGGAGCACAGATACGCAGTATTTT
CDR3 protein: CAISESERRSTDTQYF
clone size: once
J gene: TRBJ2-3
V gene: TRBV10-3
D gene: .

CDR3 DNA: TGTGCCAGCAGCGCTCCGGGACAGCTCAGCCATGGCTACACCTTC
CDR3 protein: CASSAPGQLSHGYTF
clone size: .
J gene: TRBJ1-2
V gene: TRBV7-2
D gene: TRBD1

CDR3 DNA: TGTGCCACCAGTGATTCGGGCCTCTCGCAGTTCTTC
CDR3 protein: CATSDSGLSQFF
clone size: .
J gene: TRBJ2-1
V gene: TRBV24-1
D gene: .

CDR3 DNA: TGTGCCAGCAGCCAGACGACTAGCGGGAGTAGTCCCCAGTACTTC
CDR3 protein: CASSQTTSGSSPQYF
clone size: once
J gene: TRBJ2-5
V gene: TRBV3-1/TRBV3-2
D gene: TRBD2

CDR3 DNA: TGTGCCAGTAACGAATATCTGACAGGGGGCGGTGAAAAACTGTTTTTT
CDR3 protein: CASNEYLTGGGEKLFF
clone size: .
J gene: TRBJ1-4
V gene: TRBV19
D gene: TRBD1

CDR3 DNA: TGTGCCAGCAGCCATTCGGGCGAGCAGTACTTC
CDR3 protein: CASSHSGEQYF
clone size: once
J gene: TRBJ2-7
V gene: TRBV3-1/TRBV3-2
D gene: .

CDR3 DNA: TGTGCCAGCAGTGGGATGCGACTCACAGATACGCAGTATTTT
CDR3 protein: CASSGMRLTDTQYF
clone size: once
J gene: TRBJ2-3
V gene: TRBV5-6
D gene: .

CDR3 DNA: TGTGCCAGTAACCACATCGGGGCAGGGTTGAACACTGAAGCTTTCTTT
CDR3 protein: CASNHIGAGLNTEAFF
clone size: .
J gene: TRBJ1-1
V gene: TRBV19
D gene: .

CDR3 DNA: TGTGCCAGCAGTGAACAGGCTTTAGGGCCCCAGCATTTT
CDR3 protein: CASSEQALGPQHF
clone size: .
J gene: TRBJ1-5
V gene: TRBV25-1
D gene: .

CDR3 DNA: TGTGCCAGCAGCTTCCACGCGGGAAGCACCTACGAGCAGTACTTC
CDR3 protein: CASSFHAGSTYEQYF
clone size: .
J gene: TRBJ2-7
V gene: TRBV7-2
D gene: .

CDR3 DNA: TGTGCCACCAGCAGAGATTTCACTGAAGCTTTCTTT
CDR3 protein: CATSRDFTEAFF
clone size: once
J gene: TRBJ1-1
V gene: TRBV15
D gene: .

CDR3 DNA: TGTGCCTGGAGCGGTAGTCGGGGGAGATCGGAGACCCAGTACTTC
CDR3 protein: CAWSGSRGRSETQYF
clone size: .
J gene: TRBJ2-5
V gene: TRBV30
D gene: .

CDR3 DNA: TGCAGCTACGGGACAGGTGGAAACATTCAGTACTTC
CDR3 protein: CSYGTGGNIQYF
clone size: .
J gene: TRBJ2-4
V gene: TRBV29-1
D gene: TRBD1

CDR3 DNA: TGTGCCATCAGTGACGGTTTCGAAGGTGGCTACACCTTC
CDR3 protein: CAISDGFEGGYTF
clone size: .
J gene: TRBJ1-2
V gene: TRBV10-3
D gene: .

CDR3 DNA: TGTGCCAGCAGTGTAGATCAAAGAGCGAATCAACCCCAGCATTTT
CDR3 protein: CASSVDQRANQPQHF
clone size: .
J gene: TRBJ1-5
V gene: TRBV2
D gene: .

CDR3 DNA: TGCGCCAGCAGCCAAGATAGTGGTAGCGCGAACACCGGGGAGCTGTTTTTT
CDR3 protein: CASSQDSGSANTGELFF
clone size: .
J gene: TRBJ2-2
V gene: TRBV4-3
D gene: .

CDR3 DNA: TGTGCCAGTTTGGGACTAGCGGAGCCAACTTCCTACGAGCAGTACTTC
CDR3 protein: CASLGLAEPTSYEQYF
clone size: .
J gene: TRBJ2-7
V gene: TRBV25-1
D gene: TRBD2

CDR3 DNA: TGTGCCAGCAGTGAAGCGACAGGCTATGGCTACACCTTC
CDR3 protein: CASSEATGYGYTF
clone size: .
J gene: TRBJ1-2
V gene: TRBV6-1
D gene: .

CDR3 DNA: TGTGCCAGTAGTATAGATCTGGGACAGGGGGCCGGTGGCTACACCTTC
CDR3 protein: CASSIDLGQGAGGYTF
clone size: few
J gene: TRBJ1-2
V gene: TRBV19
D gene: TRBD1

CDR3 DNA: TGTGCCAGCAGCCCAGGGGTCGCAGAAGCTTTCTTT
CDR3 protein: CASSPGVAEAFF
clone size: .
J gene: TRBJ1-1
V gene: TRBV5-4
D gene: .

CDR3 DNA: TGTGCCTGGAGTGTACTAGCCCAAAACATTCAGTACTTC
CDR3 protein: CAWSVLAQNIQYF
clone size: .
J gene: TRBJ2-4
V gene: TRBV30
D gene: .

CDR3 DNA: TGTGCCACCAGCAGGGGACAGGGCAACCACGAGCAGTACTTC
CDR3 protein: CATSRGQGNHEQYF
clone size: .
J gene: TRBJ2-7
V gene: TRBV15
D gene: TRBD1

CDR3 DNA: TGTGCCAGCAGTTCCTTGGACAGGGGGAAGACGAACACTGAAGCTTTCTTT
CDR3 protein: CASSSLDRGKTNTEAFF
clone size: .
J gene: TRBJ1-1
V gene: TRBV27
D gene: TRBD1

CDR3 DNA: TGTGCCAGCCTACTGATTCAAGAGACCCAGTACTTC
CDR3 protein: CASLLIQETQYF
clone size: .
J gene: TRBJ2-5
V gene: TRBV14
D gene: .

CDR3 DNA: TGCAGCGGGACGACAGGGGGCGCATTTTATGAGCAGTTCTTC
CDR3 protein: CSGTTGGAFYEQFF
clone size: .
J gene: TRBJ2-1
V gene: TRBV29-1
D gene: TRBD1

CDR3 DNA: TGTGCCTGCTCTGGGGGACTAGCGGGTGGAATAGCCAAAAACATTCAGTACTTC
CDR3 protein: CACSGGLAGGIAKNIQYF
clone size: .
J gene: TRBJ2-4
V gene: TRBV19
D gene: TRBD2

CDR3 DNA: TGTGCCAGCAGTGACAGGGTCTGGGGTTCACCCCTCCACTTT
CDR3 protein: CASSDRVWGSPLHF
clone size: once
J gene: TRBJ1-6
V gene: TRBV6-4
D gene: .

CDR3 DNA: TGCAGCGTTCGGGGGGAACATGGCCAGCCCCAGCATTTT
CDR3 protein: CSVRGEHGQPQHF
clone size: once
J gene: TRBJ1-5
V gene: TRBV29-1
D gene: .

CDR3 DNA: TGTGCCAGTAGTTTTGGGACAGGGGAGTTCTATGGCTACACCTTC
CDR3 protein: CASSFGTGEFYGYTF
clone size: .
J gene: TRBJ1-2
V gene: TRBV19
D gene: TRBD1

CDR3 DNA: TGTGCCAGCAGAGGAGGGGGCGCAACTAATGAAAAACTGTTTTTT
CDR3 protein: CASRGGGATNEKLFF
clone size: .
J gene: TRBJ1-4
V gene: TRBV2
D gene: TRBD1

CDR3 DNA: TGTGCCTGGAGTGCCGGGAGGGGCAATCAGCCCCAGCATTTT
CDR3 protein: CAWSAGRGNQPQHF
clone size: few
J gene: TRBJ1-5
V gene: TRBV30
D gene: .

CDR3 DNA: TGTGCCACCAAGGAAGGGCATACGCAGTATTTT
CDR3 protein: CATKEGHTQYF
clone size: .
J gene: TRBJ2-3
V gene: TRBV24-1
D gene: .

CDR3 DNA: TGTGCCAGCAGCTTAGGTCAGGGGAACACCGGGGAGCTGTTTTTT
CDR3 protein: CASSLGQGNTGELFF
clone size: .
J gene: TRBJ2-2
V gene: TRBV7-6
D gene: .

CDR3 DNA: TGTGCCAGTAGTACCTCAGCTAATTCTAACTATGGCTACACCTTC
CDR3 protein: CASSTSANSNYGYTF
clone size: once
J gene: TRBJ1-2
V gene: TRBV19
D gene: .

CDR3 DNA: TGTGCCAGCAGCTTAGCGCCAGGGGTCAATGAAAAACTGTTTTTT
CDR3 protein: CASSLAPGVNEKLFF
clone size: .
J gene: TRBJ1-4
V gene: TRBV7-2
D gene: .

CDR3 DNA: TGTGCCAGCAGCGTAGTGTCCGGGGTCACCCTCTCCTACAATGAGCAGTTCTTC
CDR3 protein: CASSVVSGVTLSYNEQFF
clone size: .
J gene: TRBJ2-1
V gene: TRBV9
D gene: .

CDR3 DNA: TGTGCCAGCAGTTACCCGATCCCGACAGGGAATTCACCCCTCCACTTT
CDR3 protein: CASSYPIPTGNSPLHF
clone size: once
J gene: TRBJ1-6
V gene: TRBV6-5
D gene: TRBD1

CDR3 DNA: TGTGCCACCAGCGCAGGGGGCGCGGCGGAGACCCAGTACTTC
CDR3 protein: CATSAGGAAETQYF
clone size: .
J gene: TRBJ2-5
V gene: TRBV15
D gene: TRBD1

CDR3 DNA: TGCAGTGCTAGTAAGCGGGACCTTACCGGCGAGCAGTACTTC
CDR3 protein: CSASKRDLTGEQYF
clone size: once
J gene: TRBJ2-7
V gene: TRBV20-1
D gene: TRBD2

CDR3 DNA: TGCGCCAGCAGCCGGGACAGTCTGGGTGATGGCTACACCTTC
CDR3 protein: CASSRDSLGDGYTF
clone size: .
J gene: TRBJ1-2
V gene: TRBV5-1
D gene: TRBD1

CDR3 DNA: TGTGCCAGCAGTGAAAGGGACAGGGAGTCTAACTATGGCTACACCTTC
CDR3 protein: CASSERDRESNYGYTF
clone size: once
J gene: TRBJ1-2
V gene: TRBV2
D gene: TRBD1

CDR3 DNA: TGCGCCAGCAGTCAACGCCGCACGGACGGAGAGTTCTTC
CDR3 protein: CASSQRRTDGEFF
clone size: .
J gene: TRBJ2-1
V gene: TRBV10-1
D gene: .

CDR3 DNA: TGTGCCAGCAGCCCCCCTGGAAGGGAAGCTTTCTTT
CDR3 protein: CASSPPGREAFF
clone size: few
J gene: TRBJ1-1
V gene: TRBV7-9
D gene: .